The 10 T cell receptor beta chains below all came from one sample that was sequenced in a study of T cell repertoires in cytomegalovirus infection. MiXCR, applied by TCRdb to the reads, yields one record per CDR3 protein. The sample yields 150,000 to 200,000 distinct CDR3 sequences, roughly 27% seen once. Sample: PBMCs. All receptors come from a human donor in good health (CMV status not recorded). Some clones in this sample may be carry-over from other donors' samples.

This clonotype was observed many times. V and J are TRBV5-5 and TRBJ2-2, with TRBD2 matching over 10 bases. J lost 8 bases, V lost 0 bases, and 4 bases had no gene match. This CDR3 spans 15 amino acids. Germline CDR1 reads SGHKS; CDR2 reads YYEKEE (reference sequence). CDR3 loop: CASSLEGLASGELFF. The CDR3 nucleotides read TGTGCCAGCAGCTTGGAGGGACTAGCGTCAGGGGAGCTGTTTTTT.

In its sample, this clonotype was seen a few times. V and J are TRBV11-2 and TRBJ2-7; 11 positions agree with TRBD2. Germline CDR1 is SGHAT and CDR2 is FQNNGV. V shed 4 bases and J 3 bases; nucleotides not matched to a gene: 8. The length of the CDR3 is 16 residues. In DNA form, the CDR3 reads TGTGCCAGCAGCTCCCGACTAGCGGGGCCACTCTACGAGCAGTACTTC. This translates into CASSSRLAGPLYEQYF.

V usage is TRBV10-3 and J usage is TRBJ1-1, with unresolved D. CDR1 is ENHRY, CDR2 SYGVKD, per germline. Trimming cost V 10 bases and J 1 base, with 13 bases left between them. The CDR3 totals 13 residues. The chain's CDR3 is CASNSRTNTEAFF. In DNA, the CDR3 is TGTGCCAGTAACAGCCGGACGAACACTGAAGCTTTCTTT.

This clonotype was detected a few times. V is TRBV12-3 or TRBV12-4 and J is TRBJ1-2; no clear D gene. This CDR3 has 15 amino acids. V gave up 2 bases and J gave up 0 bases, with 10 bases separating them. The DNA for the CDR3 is TGTGCCAGCAGTTTAATACAGAATGCTAACTATGGCTACACCTTC. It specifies CASSLIQNANYGYTF.

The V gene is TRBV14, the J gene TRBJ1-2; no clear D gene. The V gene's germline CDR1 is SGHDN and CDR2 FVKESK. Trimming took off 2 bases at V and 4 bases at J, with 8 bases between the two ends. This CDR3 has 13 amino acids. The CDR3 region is CASSQINTYGYTF. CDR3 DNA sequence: TGTGCCAGCAGCCAAATTAACACCTATGGCTACACCTTC.

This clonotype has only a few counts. The CDR3 protein is CASSLSGGANNEQFF. CDR3 in DNA: TGTGCCAGCAGTCTAAGTGGAGGGGCAAACAATGAGCAGTTCTTC. The rearrangement joins TRBV12-3 or TRBV12-4 to TRBJ2-1; a weak D match, TRBD2 (6 bases). This CDR3 spans 15 amino acids. V lost 5 bases, J lost 5 bases, and 16 bases lay in between.

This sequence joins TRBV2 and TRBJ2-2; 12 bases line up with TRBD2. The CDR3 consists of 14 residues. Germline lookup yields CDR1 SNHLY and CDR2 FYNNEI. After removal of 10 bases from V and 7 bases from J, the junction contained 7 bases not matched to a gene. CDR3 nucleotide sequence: TGTGCCACCCGGACTAGCGGGGCGAGCGGGGAGCTGTTTTTT. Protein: CATRTSGASGELFF.

The CDR3, as DNA: TGTGCCAGCAGCCCCAGGGGTACTGAAGCTTTCTTT. Translation gives CASSPRGTEAFF. The J gene is TRBJ1-1, the V gene TRBV27, with a possible D match to TRBD1 (6 bases). V lost 6 bases and J lost 5, with 10 bases in between. Per germline, CDR1 MNHEY and CDR2 SMNVEV (reference sequence). This CDR3 spans 12 amino acids.

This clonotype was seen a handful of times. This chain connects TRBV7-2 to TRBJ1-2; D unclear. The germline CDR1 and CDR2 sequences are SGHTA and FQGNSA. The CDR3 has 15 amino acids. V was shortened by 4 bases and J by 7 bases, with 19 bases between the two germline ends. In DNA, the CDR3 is TGTGCCAGCAGCTCGTTGGGGTCTTTGAGTGGTGGCTACACCTTC. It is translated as CASSSLGSLSGGYTF.

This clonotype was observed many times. CDR3 bases: TGTGCCAGCAGCTTAGTTGGCGGGGGGGAGACCCAGTACTTC. Translation: CASSLVGGGETQYF. The rearrangement links TRBV7-6 to TRBJ2-5; TRBD2 matches at 8 bases. CDR3 length equals 14 residues. Per germline, CDR1 SGHVS and CDR2 FNYEAQ. With 1 base clipped from V and 5 bases from J, the junction kept 3 bases outside the gene matches.